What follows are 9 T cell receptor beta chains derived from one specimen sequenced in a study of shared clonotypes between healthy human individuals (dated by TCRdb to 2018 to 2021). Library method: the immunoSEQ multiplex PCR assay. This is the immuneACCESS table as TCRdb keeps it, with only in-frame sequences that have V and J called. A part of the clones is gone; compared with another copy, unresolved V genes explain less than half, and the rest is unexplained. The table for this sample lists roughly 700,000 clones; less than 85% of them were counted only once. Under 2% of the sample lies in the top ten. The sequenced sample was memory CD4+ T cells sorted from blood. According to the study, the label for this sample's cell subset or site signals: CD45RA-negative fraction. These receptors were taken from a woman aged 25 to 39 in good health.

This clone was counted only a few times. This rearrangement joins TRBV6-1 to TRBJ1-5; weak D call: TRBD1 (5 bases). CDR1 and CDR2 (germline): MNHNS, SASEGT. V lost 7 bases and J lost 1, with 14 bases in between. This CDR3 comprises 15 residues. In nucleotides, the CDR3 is TGTGCCAGCAACCTTATCTACAGGAGCAATCAGCCCCAGCATTTT. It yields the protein CASNLIYRSNQPQHF.

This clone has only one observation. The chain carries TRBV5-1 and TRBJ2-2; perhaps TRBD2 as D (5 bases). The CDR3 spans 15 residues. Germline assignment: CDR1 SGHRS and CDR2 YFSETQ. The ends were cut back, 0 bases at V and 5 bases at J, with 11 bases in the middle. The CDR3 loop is CASSLVSGGTGELFF. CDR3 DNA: TGCGCCAGCAGCTTGGTGTCAGGAGGAACCGGGGAGCTGTTTTTT. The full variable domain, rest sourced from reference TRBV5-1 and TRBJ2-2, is KAGVTQTPRYLIKTRGQQVTLSCSPISGHRSVSWYQQTPGQGLQFLFEYFSETQRNKGNFPGRFSGRQFSNSRSEMNVSTLELGDSALYLCASSLVSGGTGELFFGEGSRLTVL.

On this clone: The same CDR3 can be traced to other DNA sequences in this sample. CDR3 nucleotides: TGCAGTGCTAGCTCCCACTACGAGCAGTACTTC. It is translated as CSASSHYEQYF. The rearrangement links TRBV20-1 to TRBJ2-7; D is unclear. The CDR3 loop spans 11 amino acids. Germline loops: CDR1 DFQATT, CDR2 SNEGSKA (reference sequence). V was trimmed by 3 bases and J by 3 bases, leaving 6 bases between them.

The CDR3 coding sequence is TGTGCCAGCAGCGTAGGGGGACTAGCGGGAGGGTCCGGGGAGCTGTTTTTT. Protein: CASSVGGLAGGSGELFF. The chain links TRBV9 to TRBJ2-2, with TRBD2 identical over 16 bases. The germline V gene encodes CDR1 SGDLS and CDR2 YYNGEE. J was trimmed by 6 bases and V by 0 bases; bases with no gene match: 2. The CDR3 spans 17 residues. Variable domain in full (rest from reference TRBV9 and TRBJ2-2): DSGVTQTPKHLITATGQRVTLRCSPRSGDLSVYWYQQSLDQGLQFLIQYYNGEERAKGNILERFSAQQFPDLHSELNLSSLELGDSALYFCASSVGGLAGGSGELFFGEGSRLTVL.

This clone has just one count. CDR3 nucleotides: TGTGCCAGTAGTCCCCCGGCCGTACGCCCAGGGCATACGCAGTATTTT. Its protein product is CASSPPAVRPGHTQYF. The chain couples TRBV19 to TRBJ2-3; maybe TRBD1 (5 bases). CDR3 length equals 16 residues. Germline V gene sequence: CDR1 LNHDA, CDR2 SQIVND (reference sequence). The ends were cut back, 5 bases at V and 7 bases at J, with 22 bases in the middle. The whole variable domain, remainder taken from reference TRBV19 and TRBJ2-3, is DGGITQSPKYLFRKEGQNVTLSCEQNLNHDAMYWYRQDPGQGLRLIYYSQIVNDFQKGDIAEGYSVSREKKESFPLTVTSAQKNPTAFYLCASSPPAVRPGHTQYFGPGTRLTVL.

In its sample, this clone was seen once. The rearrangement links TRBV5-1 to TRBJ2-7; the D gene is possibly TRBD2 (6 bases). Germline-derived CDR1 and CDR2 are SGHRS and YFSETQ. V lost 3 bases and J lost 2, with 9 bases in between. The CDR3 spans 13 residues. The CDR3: CASSSGVTYEQYF. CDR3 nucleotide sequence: TGCGCCAGCAGCTCGGGAGTTACCTACGAGCAGTACTTC.

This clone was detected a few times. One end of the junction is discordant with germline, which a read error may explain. For the CDR3, the DNA is TGTGCCAGCAGCGGACACTACAGGGACCGCACCCACTTC. This encodes CASSGHYRDRTHF. The V call is TRBV9, the J call TRBJ1-2; TRBD1 might be the D (6 bases). The length of the CDR3 is 13 residues. CDR1 and CDR2 from the germline V gene are SGDLS and YYNGEE.

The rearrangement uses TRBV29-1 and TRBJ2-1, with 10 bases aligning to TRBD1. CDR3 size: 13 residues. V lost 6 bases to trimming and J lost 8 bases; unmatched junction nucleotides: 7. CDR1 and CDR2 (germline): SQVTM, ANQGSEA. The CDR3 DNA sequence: TGCAGCGTGTGTCGGGACAGGGGCGATGAGCAGTTCTTC. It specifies CSVCRDRGDEQFF.

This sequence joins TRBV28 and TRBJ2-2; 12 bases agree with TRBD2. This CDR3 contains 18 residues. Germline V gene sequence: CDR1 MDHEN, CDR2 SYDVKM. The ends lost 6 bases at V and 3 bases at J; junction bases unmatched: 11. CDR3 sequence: CASRIRVTSGSYTGELFF. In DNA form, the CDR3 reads TGTGCCAGCAGAATTAGGGTGACTAGCGGGAGTTACACCGGGGAGCTGTTTTTT.